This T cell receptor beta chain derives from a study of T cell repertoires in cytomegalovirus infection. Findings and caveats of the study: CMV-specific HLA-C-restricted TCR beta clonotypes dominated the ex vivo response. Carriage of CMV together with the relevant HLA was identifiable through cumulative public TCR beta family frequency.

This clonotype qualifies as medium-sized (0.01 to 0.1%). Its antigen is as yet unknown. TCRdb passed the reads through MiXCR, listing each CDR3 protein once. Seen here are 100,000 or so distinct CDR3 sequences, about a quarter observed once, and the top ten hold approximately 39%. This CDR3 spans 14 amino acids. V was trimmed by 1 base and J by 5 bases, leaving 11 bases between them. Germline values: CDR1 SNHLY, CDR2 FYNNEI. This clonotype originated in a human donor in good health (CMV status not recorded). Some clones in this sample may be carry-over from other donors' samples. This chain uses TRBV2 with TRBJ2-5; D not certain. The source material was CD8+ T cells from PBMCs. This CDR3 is CASSEGQARETQYF. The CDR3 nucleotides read TGTGCCAGCAGTGAAGGGCAGGCCAGGGAGACCCAGTACTTC.